Each of the 15 T cell receptor beta chains below was sequenced from the same sample in a study of early T cells in non-severe SARS-CoV-2 infection. TCRdb analysed the 5' RACE reads with MiXCR anew, one entry per CDR3 protein. The data hold 65,000 to 95,000 distinct CDR3 sequences, with 15% to 20% observed a single time. The sequenced sample was whole blood. The source is an adult who was a healthcare worker with PCR-confirmed SARS-CoV-2 infection or an uninfected control (not recorded which).

The rearrangement links TRBV10-2 to TRBJ1-4; TRBD1 matches 7 bases. V was clipped by 6 bases and J by 8 bases; unmatched bases: 15. This CDR3 spans 16 amino acids. Germline V gene sequence: CDR1 WSHSY, CDR2 SAAADI. The CDR3 spells CASRGSLDRVGEKLFF. DNA for the CDR3: TGCGCCAGCAGGGGCAGCCTCGACAGGGTCGGCGAAAAACTGTTTTTT.

This clonotype turned up a few times. The chain is built from TRBV2 and TRBJ2-3; 9 bases are a match to TRBD1. V gave up 6 bases and J gave up 2 bases; unmatched junction bases: 9. Germline CDR1 and CDR2: SNHLY and FYNNEI. The CDR3 consists of 16 residues. CDR3 bases: TGTGCCAGCAGCGATGCCGGGACAGGGACCACAGATACGCAGTATTTT. Its translation: CASSDAGTGTTDTQYF.

This clonotype occurred a few times. The genes are TRBV18 and TRBJ2-5; 7 nucleotides align to TRBD2. In germline, CDR1 is KGHSH, CDR2 LQKENI. Germline trimming cut 6 bases from V and 4 bases from J; bases unmatched to any gene: 5. CDR3 length: 13 amino acids. The CDR3 loop is CASSRGGGETQYF. As DNA, the CDR3 is TGTGCCAGCTCTCGCGGGGGAGGAGAGACCCAGTACTTC.

This clonotype was counted at least ten times. A junction boundary mismatches the germline segment, possibly from a read error. The chain links TRBV7-7 to TRBJ1-1; TRBD1 agrees at 7 bases. The germline CDR1 and CDR2 sequences are SSHAT and FNYEAQ (reference sequence). CDR3 size: 13 residues. The CDR3 bases are TGTGCTAGCAGCTTATCAGGGGGCACTGAAGCTTTCTTT. Amino acid sequence: CASSLSGGTEAFF.

This clonotype occurred a few times. The chain has TRBV12-3 or TRBV12-4 and TRBJ2-3, with 7 bases that match TRBD2. The CDR3 contains 17 residues. The ends lost 3 bases at V and 2 bases at J; junction bases unmatched: 11. The CDR3 protein is CASSFGAGELSTDTQYF. The DNA of the CDR3 is TGTGCCAGCAGTTTTGGTGCGGGGGAACTATCCACAGATACGCAGTATTTT.

This clonotype was seen just once. The rearrangement uses TRBV29-1 and TRBJ1-1, with TRBD1 as a possible D gene (5 bases). Looked up from germline, CDR1 is SQVTM and CDR2 is ANQGSEA. This CDR3 region has 13 residues. The germline V and J ends were trimmed by 6 bases and 0 bases, with 11 bases remaining between them. The CDR3, as DNA: TGCAGCGTCGGCGACAGCATGAACACTGAAGCTTTCTTT. Amino acids: CSVGDSMNTEAFF. Full variable domain (rest looked up from reference TRBV29-1 and TRBJ1-1): SAVISQKPSRDICQRGTSLTIQCQVDSQVTMMFWYRQQPGQSLTLIATANQGSEATYESGFVIDKFPISRPNLTFSTLTVSNMSPEDSSIYLCSVGDSMNTEAFFGQGTRLTVV.

This clonotype was counted between two and nine times. The rearrangement links TRBV29-1 to TRBJ2-1; D tentatively reads TRBD1 or TRBD2 (6 bases each). The germline V gene has CDR1 SQVTM and CDR2 ANQGSEA. The CDR3 consists of 14 residues. The V end was cut by 4 bases, the J end by 1 base, with 11 bases between. CDR3 region: CSVGGRGSYNEQFF. The CDR3 DNA reads as TGCAGCGTTGGGGGGCGGGGTTCCTACAATGAGCAGTTCTTC.

The rearrangement links TRBV29-1 to TRBJ1-3, with TRBD1 as a possible D gene (6 bases). Germline V gene lookup returns CDR1 SQVTM and CDR2 ANQGSEA. Trimming stripped 7 bases from V and 4 bases from J, with 17 bases between. This CDR3 has 14 residues. This chain's CDR3 is CSARWGPTGNTIYF. Here the CDR3 DNA reads TGCAGCGCCCGGTGGGGGCCTACAGGAAACACCATATATTTT.

This clonotype was picked up a small number of times. The V gene is TRBV7-2, the J gene TRBJ1-1; TRBD1 aligns across 8 bases. V trimming: 4 bases; J trimming: 10 bases; junction bases outside the gene matches: 2. The V gene's germline CDR1 is SGHTA and CDR2 FQGNSA. The CDR3 has 11 amino acids. CDR3 DNA sequence: TGTGCCAGCAGCTACGACAGGGGAGCTTTCTTT. It codes for CASSYDRGAFF.

Only a few counts were recorded for this clonotype. The chain combines TRBV29-1 with TRBJ1-1; unclear D gene. This CDR3 spans 14 amino acids. Deletions cut 2 bases from V and 0 bases from J, with 10 bases between. Per germline, CDR1 SQVTM and CDR2 ANQGSEA. The CDR3 bases are TGCAGCGTTGAACCGACGGCTGTGAACACTGAAGCTTTCTTT. Encoded protein: CSVEPTAVNTEAFF.

This chain links TRBV27 with TRBJ2-1; 8 bases agree with TRBD2. Germline V CDR1 and CDR2: MNHEY, SMNVEV (reference sequence). J gave up 14 bases and V 5 bases, and 8 bases lay outside the gene matches. The CDR3 is 12 residues long. The chain's CDR3 is CASSTGTRVEFF. CDR3 DNA: TGTGCCAGCAGTACCGGGACTAGGGTAGAGTTCTTC.

The chain uses TRBV29-1 and TRBJ2-7; the D is unclear. Germline loops: CDR1 SQVTM, CDR2 ANQGSEA. V dropped 1 base and J dropped 9 bases, with 1 base sitting between them. This CDR3 has 8 amino acids. CDR3 coding DNA: TGCAGCGTTGAAGGGCAGTACTTC. Translated, it gives CSVEGQYF.

This clonotype was detected only a few times. J is TRBJ2-5 and V is TRBV24-1; D is unclear. This CDR3 is 14 amino acids long. The ends were cut back, 2 bases at V and 4 bases at J, with 10 bases in the middle. Germline V gene sequence: CDR1 KGHDR, CDR2 SFDVKD. The DNA of the CDR3 is TGTGCCACCAGTGATTATCTAAGGGCAGAGACCCAGTACTTC. Amino acid sequence: CATSDYLRAETQYF.

Only a few counts were recorded for this clonotype. This sequence joins TRBV6-5 and TRBJ1-3, with 7 nucleotides matching TRBD1. CDR1 and CDR2 (germline): MNHEY, SVGAGI. V trimming: 6 bases; J trimming: 2 bases; junction bases outside the gene matches: 1. The CDR3 spans 13 residues. CDR3 nucleotides: TGTGCCAGCAGAAGGGGGCCTGGAAACACCATATATTTT. Translating it yields CASRRGPGNTIYF.

This sequence joins TRBV12-3 or TRBV12-4 and TRBJ1-1; 7 bases are a match to TRBD1. V shed 5 bases, J shed 0 bases, and the junction held 6 bases outside the gene matches. The CDR3 length is 15 residues. The CDR3 reads CASSPFTGVNTEAFF. Here the CDR3 DNA reads TGTGCCAGCAGTCCTTTTACAGGGGTGAACACTGAAGCTTTCTTT.